This is a list of T cell receptor beta chains from one sample in a study of control samples from healthy donors and cancer patients. Repertoires were generated with immunoSEQ multiplex PCR, while TCRdb's copy carries only in-frame clones and drops some. The repertoire holds 150,000 or so clones, with under 95% as singletons. Material: blood. The receptors stem from a man younger than 35 in good health. Each CDR3 is given with its conserved first and last residue. D genes are given only for firm matches. Size is omitted from some rows. Given values are once, few, many or a class for expanded clones.

size	V	J	D	DNA	CDR3
-	TRBV7-8	TRBJ1-1	-	TGTGCCAGCACCCAAATGAACACTGAAGCTTTCTTT	CASTQMNTEAFF
-	TRBV7-8	TRBJ2-5	TRBD2	TGTGCCAGCAGCTTCACCGTACGGGGACTAGCGAGGGAGACCCAGTACTTC	CASSFTVRGLARETQYF
-	TRBV19	TRBJ2-1	TRBD2	TGTGCCAGTAGTCCGCTAGCGGAAAGCTCCTACAATGAGCAGTTCTTC	CASSPLAESSYNEQFF
once	TRBV24-1	TRBJ2-2	TRBD2	TGTGCCACCAGTGATTTAGGTTCGGGGGGGAACACCGGGGAGCTGTTTTTT	CATSDLGSGGNTGELFF
-	TRBV29-1	TRBJ2-7	-	TGCAGCGTTGAAACCCCAAGTTCCTACGAGCAGTACTTC	CSVETPSSYEQYF
-	TRBV3-1/TRBV3-2	TRBJ2-2	-	TGTGCCAGCAGCCAAGTGACGAGGAGCACCGGGGAGCTGTTTTTT	CASSQVTRSTGELFF
-	TRBV20-1	TRBJ2-5	-	TGCAGTGCACAGTTCCAAGAGACCCAGTACTTC	CSAQFQETQYF
-	TRBV5-1	TRBJ1-2	-	TGCGCCAGCAGCTTGGAAGGCCTCAACTATGGCTACACCTTC	CASSLEGLNYGYTF
-	TRBV5-4	TRBJ1-6	-	TGTGCCAGCAGCTTACCCGCCACGCCGGATTCACCCCTCCACTTT	CASSLPATPDSPLHF
-	TRBV15	TRBJ1-4	-	TGTGCCACCAGCACCTCCCCGGCAACTAATGAAAAACTGTTTTTT	CATSTSPATNEKLFF
-	TRBV6-1	TRBJ1-6	TRBD1	TGTGCCAGCAGTGAAACAGGGGATAATTCACCCCTCCACTTT	CASSETGDNSPLHF
-	TRBV19	TRBJ2-4	TRBD2	TGTGCCAGTGGAAGCGGGAGGGATTCCAAAAACATTCAGTACTTC	CASGSGRDSKNIQYF
-	TRBV28	TRBJ1-5	TRBD1	TGTGCCAGCAGCTTTGACAGGGCAAGGGTGTCCCAGCATTTT	CASSFDRARVSQHF
-	TRBV6-6	TRBJ2-3	-	TGTGCCAGCAGTTTTTCGGCCAACGGAGAAACGCAGTATTTT	CASSFSANGETQYF
-	TRBV7-5	TRBJ1-4	-	TGTGCCAGAAGCTTTTGGCCCCGTGGGGCAACTAATGAAAAACTGTTTTTT	CARSFWPRGATNEKLFF
-	TRBV9	TRBJ1-6	TRBD1	TGTGCCAGCAGCGCCGGACAGGGGGCTTCAAATTCACCCCTCCACTTT	CASSAGQGASNSPLHF
-	TRBV18	TRBJ1-1	-	TGTGCCAGCGGAAAAAGAGGGACACGAAACCCCACTGAAGCTTTCTTT	CASGKRGTRNPTEAFF
-	TRBV5-1	TRBJ2-5	-	TGCGCCAGCAGCTTGGGAATCCAGGGGACTACTTCTCAAGAGACCCAGTACTTC	CASSLGIQGTTSQETQYF
-	TRBV7-9	TRBJ2-6	-	TGTGCCAGCAGCCCGTGGACGTACGGCTCTGGGGCCAACGTCCTGACTTTC	CASSPWTYGSGANVLTF
-	TRBV2	TRBJ1-5	-	TGTGCCAGCAGTGAAGCAATCGGGCCCCAGCATTTT	CASSEAIGPQHF
-	TRBV5-1	TRBJ1-1	TRBD1	TGCGCCAGCAGCGCTCTAACAGGGGGGAGAAATGAAGCTTTCTTT	CASSALTGGRNEAFF
-	TRBV5-1	TRBJ1-2	TRBD1	TGCGCCAGCAGCTACACGTCCCGGGACAGGGGAAGTAACTATGGCTACACCTTC	CASSYTSRDRGSNYGYTF
-	TRBV4-1	TRBJ1-3	TRBD1	TGCGCCAGCAGCCGGGGCCCGACAGGGACCAACTCTGGAAACACCATATATTTT	CASSRGPTGTNSGNTIYF
few	TRBV7-9	TRBJ2-3	-	TGTGCCAGCAGCCCCAGGGGTCCAGATACGCAGTATTTT	CASSPRGPDTQYF
-	TRBV20-1	TRBJ1-1	-	TGCAGTGCTAGTCGCGCGTACACTGAAGCTTTCTTT	CSASRAYTEAFF
-	TRBV4-1	TRBJ1-4	-	TGCGCCAGCAGCAAACAGGGTCAAGAAAAACTGTTTTTT	CASSKQGQEKLFF
once	TRBV20-1	TRBJ1-1	-	TGCAGTGCTAGTAAGAGGTTGGTGGGTAACACTGAAGCTTTCTTT	CSASKRLVGNTEAFF
-	TRBV7-2	TRBJ2-7	TRBD2	TGTGCCAGCAGCCGGGGACTAGCGGGGGGGCCCGACGAGCAGTACTTC	CASSRGLAGGPDEQYF
-	TRBV19	TRBJ2-1	TRBD2	TGTGCCAGTAGTATCGGGACTAGCGGGAGGGGGAGGGATGAGCAGTTCTTC	CASSIGTSGRGRDEQFF
-	TRBV18	TRBJ2-2	TRBD2	TGTGCCAGCTCACCAAAGCGGGAGGTAGTTTCCGGGGAGCTGTTTTTT	CASSPKREVVSGELFF
-	TRBV29-1	TRBJ2-2	TRBD1	TGCAGCGGGCAGGGGGCTGGCGGGGAGCTGTTTTTT	CSGQGAGGELFF
-	TRBV7-3	TRBJ2-5	TRBD2	TGTGCCAGCAGCAAGGGGACTAGCGGGACTCAAGAGACCCAGTACTTC	CASSKGTSGTQETQYF
once	TRBV4-3	TRBJ1-6	TRBD1	TGCGCCAGCAGCCAAGATATAGGCGACAGGGGGTTCCCCCTCCACTTT	CASSQDIGDRGFPLHF
-	TRBV27	TRBJ2-2	-	TGTGCCAGCAGTTTATATTTTGGGGGGCGCAGGGAGCTGTTTTTT	CASSLYFGGRRELFF
-	TRBV6-2/TRBV6-3	TRBJ2-2	-	TGTGCCAGCAGTTACGGCGGGCCCCGGGAGCTGTTTTTT	CASSYGGPRELFF
once	TRBV4-1	TRBJ2-5	TRBD1	TGCGCCAGCAGCCTCCAACCGGGACAGGGGGAGCGAGAGACCCAGTACTTC	CASSLQPGQGERETQYF
-	TRBV4-2	TRBJ1-1	-	TGTGCCAGCAGCCAAGATCTTAGGGAGGGGAGCACTGAAGCTTTCTTT	CASSQDLREGSTEAFF